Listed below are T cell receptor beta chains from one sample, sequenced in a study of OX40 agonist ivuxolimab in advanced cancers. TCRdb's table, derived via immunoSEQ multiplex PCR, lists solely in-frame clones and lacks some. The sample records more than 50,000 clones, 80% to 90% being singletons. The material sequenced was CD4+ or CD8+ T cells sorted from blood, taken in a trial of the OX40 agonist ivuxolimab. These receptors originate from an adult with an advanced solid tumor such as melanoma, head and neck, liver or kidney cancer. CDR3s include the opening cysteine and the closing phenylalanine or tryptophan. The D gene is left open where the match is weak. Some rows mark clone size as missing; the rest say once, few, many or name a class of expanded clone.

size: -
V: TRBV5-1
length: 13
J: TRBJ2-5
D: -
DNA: TGCGCCAGCAGCGTCGGAAGGGAAGAGACCCAGTACTTC
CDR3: CASSVGREETQYF

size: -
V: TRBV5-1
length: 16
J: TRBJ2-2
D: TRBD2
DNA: TGCGCCAGCAGCGGACTAGCGGGGCCGCAGGCCGGGGAGCTGTTTTTT
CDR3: CASSGLAGPQAGELFF

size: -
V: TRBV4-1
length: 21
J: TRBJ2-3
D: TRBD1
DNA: TGCGCCAGCAGCCGCCAAGTCATTATAAAGGGTGGGACAGGGCTCCCAGATACGCAGTATTTT
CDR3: CASSRQVIIKGGTGLPDTQYF

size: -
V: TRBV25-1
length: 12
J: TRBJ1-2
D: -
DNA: TGTGCCAGCAGTGTACCGGCATATGGCTACACCTTC
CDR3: CASSVPAYGYTF

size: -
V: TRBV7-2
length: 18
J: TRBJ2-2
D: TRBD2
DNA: TGTGCCAGCAGCTTCGGACTAGCGGGGGGCTCTGGAGCCGGGGAGCTGTTTTTT
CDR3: CASSFGLAGGSGAGELFF

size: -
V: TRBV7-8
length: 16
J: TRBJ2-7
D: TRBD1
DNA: TGTGCCAGCAGCTTAAGGGACAGGGGTTCCTACTACGAGCAGTACTTC
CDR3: CASSLRDRGSYYEQYF

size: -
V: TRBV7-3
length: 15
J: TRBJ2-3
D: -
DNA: TGTGCCAGCAGCCCTCGTCATGGGAGTCCAGATACGCAGTATTTT
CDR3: CASSPRHGSPDTQYF

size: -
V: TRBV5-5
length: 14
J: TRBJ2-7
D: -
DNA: TGTGCCAGCAACCTAGGGGGGGCGCAGGGCGAGCAGTACTTC
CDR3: CASNLGGAQGEQYF

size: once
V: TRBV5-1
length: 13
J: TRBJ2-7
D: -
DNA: TGCGCCAGCAGCTTCCCCTCAAGCCACGAGCAGTACTTC
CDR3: CASSFPSSHEQYF

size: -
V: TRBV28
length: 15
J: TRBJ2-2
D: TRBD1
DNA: TGTGCCAGCACCCTAGGGGGACAGGGGACCGGGGAGCTGTTTTTT
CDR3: CASTLGGQGTGELFF

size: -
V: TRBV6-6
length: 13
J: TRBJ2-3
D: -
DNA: TGTGCCAGCAGGGACAGGCGGGGAGATACGCAGTATTTT
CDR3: CASRDRRGDTQYF

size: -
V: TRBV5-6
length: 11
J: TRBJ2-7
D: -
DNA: TGTGCCAGCAGCAAGGAGTACGAGCAGTACTTC
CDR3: CASSKEYEQYF

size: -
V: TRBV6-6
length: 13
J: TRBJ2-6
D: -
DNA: TGTGCCAGCAGGGAACCTGGGGCCAACGTCCTGACTTTC
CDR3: CASREPGANVLTF

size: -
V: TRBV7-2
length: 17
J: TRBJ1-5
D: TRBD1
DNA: TGTGCCAGCAGCTTGAGATCGACAGGGTCTAGCAATCAGCCCCAGCATTTT
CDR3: CASSLRSTGSSNQPQHF

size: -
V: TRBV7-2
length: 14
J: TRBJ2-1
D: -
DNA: TGTGCCAGCAGCTACGTCAGGAGCTACAATGAGCAGTTCTTC
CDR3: CASSYVRSYNEQFF

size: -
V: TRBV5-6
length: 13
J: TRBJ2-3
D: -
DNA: TGTGCCAGCAGCTTGGTTTTCGGAGATACGCAGTATTTT
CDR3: CASSLVFGDTQYF

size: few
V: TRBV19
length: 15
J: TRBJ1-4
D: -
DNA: TGTGCCAGTAGTCCCCCGGAAGGTTTCAGGAAGAAACTGTTTTTT
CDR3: CASSPPEGFRKKLFF

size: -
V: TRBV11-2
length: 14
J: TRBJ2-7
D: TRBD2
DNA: TGTGCCAGCAGCAAGACTAGCGGGGTTAACGAGCAGTACTTC
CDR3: CASSKTSGVNEQYF

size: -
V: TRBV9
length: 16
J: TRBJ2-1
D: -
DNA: TGTGCCAGCAGCCCAAACCAGGTACCGGGGTCGGATGAGCAGTTCTTC
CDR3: CASSPNQVPGSDEQFF

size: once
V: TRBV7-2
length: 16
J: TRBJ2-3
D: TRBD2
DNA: TGTGCCAGCAGCTTTACTAGCGGGGGACTCACAGATACGCAGTATTTT
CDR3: CASSFTSGGLTDTQYF

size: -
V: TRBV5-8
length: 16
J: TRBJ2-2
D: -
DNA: TGTGCCAGCAGCTTCTGGGCAGGTGTCGTCGGCGGGGAGCTGTTTTTT
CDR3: CASSFWAGVVGGELFF

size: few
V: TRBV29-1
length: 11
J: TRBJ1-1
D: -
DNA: TGCAGCGTTGACCGAGGGAGGGAAGCTTTCTTT
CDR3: CSVDRGREAFF

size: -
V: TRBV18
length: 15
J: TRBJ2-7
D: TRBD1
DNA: TGTGCCAGCTCAACCGCGGACAGGGCCCCCTACGAGCAGTACTTC
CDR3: CASSTADRAPYEQYF

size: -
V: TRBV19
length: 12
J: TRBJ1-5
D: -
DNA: TGTGCCAGTAGTCCGTTTAAGGGGCCCCAGCATTTT
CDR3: CASSPFKGPQHF

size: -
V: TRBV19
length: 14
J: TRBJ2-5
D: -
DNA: TGTGCCAGTAGTATAATAACGGGACAAGAGACCCAGTACTTC
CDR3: CASSIITGQETQYF

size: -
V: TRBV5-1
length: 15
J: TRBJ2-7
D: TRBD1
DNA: TGCGCCAGCAGCCCAGGACAGGGTCTAACCTACGAGCAGTACTTC
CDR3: CASSPGQGLTYEQYF

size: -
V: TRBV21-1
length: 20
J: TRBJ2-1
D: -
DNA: TGTGCCAGCAGCAAAGAACTAGCGGGAGTCCTCAGAAACTCCTACAATGAGCAGTTCTTC
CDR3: CASSKELAGVLRNSYNEQFF

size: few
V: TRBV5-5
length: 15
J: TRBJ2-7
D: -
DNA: TGTGCCAGCAGCCCCGGAGTGGGAGCGTCCCCCGAGCAGTACTTC
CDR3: CASSPGVGASPEQYF

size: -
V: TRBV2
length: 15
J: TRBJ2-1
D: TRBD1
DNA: TGTGCCAGCAAGAATCGGGACAGGGGGTTCAATGAGCAGTTCTTC
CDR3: CASKNRDRGFNEQFF

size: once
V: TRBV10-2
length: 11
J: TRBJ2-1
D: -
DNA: TGCGCCAGCAGTTCAGACTATGAGCAGTTCTTC
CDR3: CASSSDYEQFF

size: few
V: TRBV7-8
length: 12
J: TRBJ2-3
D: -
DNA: TGTGCCAGCAGCTTAGGGGCAGATACGCAGTATTTT
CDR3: CASSLGADTQYF

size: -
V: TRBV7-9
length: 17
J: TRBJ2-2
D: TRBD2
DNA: TGTGCCAGCAGCCCTCTAGCGGGGGCCCTGAACACCGGGGAGCTGTTTTTT
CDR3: CASSPLAGALNTGELFF

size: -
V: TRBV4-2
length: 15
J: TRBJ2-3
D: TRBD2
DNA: TGTGCCAGCAGCCAAGATAGGGCGGGGGGAGATACGCAGTATTTT
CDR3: CASSQDRAGGDTQYF

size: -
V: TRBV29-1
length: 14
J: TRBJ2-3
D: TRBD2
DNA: TGCAGCGTTATTCTAGCGGGAGGGCCAGATACGCAGTATTTT
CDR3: CSVILAGGPDTQYF

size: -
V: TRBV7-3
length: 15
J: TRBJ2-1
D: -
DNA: TGTGCCAGCAGCTTAACGGCTATGGGGCTAAGTGAGCAGTTCTTC
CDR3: CASSLTAMGLSEQFF

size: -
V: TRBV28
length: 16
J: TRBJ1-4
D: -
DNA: TGTGCCAGCAGTTTGGGTTTGAGGGTGGGTAATGAAAAACTGTTTTTT
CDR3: CASSLGLRVGNEKLFF

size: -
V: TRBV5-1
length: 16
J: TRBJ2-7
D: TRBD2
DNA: TGCGCCAGCAGCTTGGCCTCTAGCGGGGGGTCTTACGAGCAGTACTTC
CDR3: CASSLASSGGSYEQYF

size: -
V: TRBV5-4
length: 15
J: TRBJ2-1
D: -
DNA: TGTGCCAGCAGCCCCCCGGCCAGGGTTTCCAATGAGCAGTTCTTC
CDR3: CASSPPARVSNEQFF

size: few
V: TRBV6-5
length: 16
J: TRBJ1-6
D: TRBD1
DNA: TGTGCCAGCAGTTACTCGAGACAGGGGATTAATTCACCCCTCCACTTT
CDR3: CASSYSRQGINSPLHF

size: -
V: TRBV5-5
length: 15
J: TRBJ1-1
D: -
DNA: TGTGCCAGCAGCTTTTTTCCAGACGTAAACACTGAAGCTTTCTTT
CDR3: CASSFFPDVNTEAFF

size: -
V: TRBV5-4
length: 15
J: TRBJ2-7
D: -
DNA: TGTGCCAGCAGCTCCGAAGGGACACGAGCCTACGAGCAGTACTTC
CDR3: CASSSEGTRAYEQYF

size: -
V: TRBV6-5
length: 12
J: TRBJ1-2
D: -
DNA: TGTGCCAGCAGCCCGGGACCGCGGGACTACACCTTC
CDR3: CASSPGPRDYTF

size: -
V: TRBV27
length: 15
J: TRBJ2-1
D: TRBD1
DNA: TGTGCCAGCAGTTTATTTGACAGGGACGAAGCTGAGCAGTTCTTC
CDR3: CASSLFDRDEAEQFF

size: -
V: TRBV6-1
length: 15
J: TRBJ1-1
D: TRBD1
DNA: TGTGCCAGCAGGACGGGAGGACAGGGGAACACTGAAGCTTTCTTT
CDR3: CASRTGGQGNTEAFF

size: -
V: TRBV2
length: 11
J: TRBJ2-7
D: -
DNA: TGTGCCAGCGGGGGGCCCTACGAGCAGTACTTC
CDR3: CASGGPYEQYF

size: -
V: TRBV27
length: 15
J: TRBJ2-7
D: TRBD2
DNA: TGTGCCAGCAGCCCGGGACTACTGAGCTCCTACGAGCAGTACTTC
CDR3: CASSPGLLSSYEQYF